These 24 T cell receptor beta chains share one sample of origin, sequenced in a study of cytomegalovirus exposure and HLA in healthy donors. Data came from immunoSEQ multiplex PCR; TCRdb stores just in-frame clones and leaves some out. Of 150,000 to 250,000 clones listed, 84% are singletons. What was sequenced was PBMCs. These receptors were collected from a woman between 25 and 40 years old in good health and CMV-seropositive.

The chain recombines TRBV6-5 with TRBJ2-7; possible D gene TRBD1, 5 bases. This CDR3 has 15 amino acids. The V gene's germline CDR1 is MNHEY and CDR2 SVGAGI. V lost 3 bases to trimming and J lost 2 bases, with 14 bases between them. CDR3 nucleotides: TGTGCCAGCAGTTATTCTGGACACCTAACCTACGAGCAGTACTTC. Translated, it gives CASSYSGHLTYEQYF.

The V gene is TRBV6-5, the J gene TRBJ2-1, with TRBD2 as a possible D gene (5 bases). This CDR3 contains 15 residues. Germline V gene data show CDR1 as MNHEY and CDR2 as SVGAGI. V lost 4 bases and J 3 bases, leaving 13 bases between the germline ends. The CDR3 DNA is TGTGCCAGCAGTTCACCTGGGGAGCACTACAATGAGCAGTTCTTC. Its translation: CASSSPGEHYNEQFF.

This chain uses TRBV30 with TRBJ1-2; no firm D call. The V and J ends lost 0 bases and 8 bases respectively, with 10 bases between them. CDR1 is GTSNPN and CDR2 is SVGIG in the germline V gene (reference sequence). This CDR3 has 12 amino acids. The DNA of the CDR3 is TGTGCCTGGAGTGTATCGGCGGGGGGCTACACCTTC. It is translated as CAWSVSAGGYTF.

The rearrangement joins TRBV7-8 to TRBJ1-2; the match to TRBD1 covers 8 bases. This CDR3 comprises 14 residues. Germline V lookup: CDR1 SGHVS, CDR2 FQNEAQ. The V and J ends lost 2 bases and 7 bases, in that order; junction bases with no gene match: 6. The CDR3 sequence is CASSLPLQGGGYTF. In DNA form, the CDR3 reads TGTGCCAGCAGCTTACCGTTACAGGGGGGTGGCTACACCTTC. The complete variable domain, with remaining parts taken from reference TRBV7-8 and TRBJ1-2, reads GAGVSQSPRYKVAKRGQDVALRCDPISGHVSLFWYQQALGQGPEFLTYFQNEAQLDKSGLPSDRFFAERPEGSVSTLKIQRTQQEDSAVYLCASSLPLQGGGYTFGSGTRLTVV.

For the CDR3, the DNA is TGTGCCAGCAGATCGACAGGTAGCTCCTACAATGAGCAGTTCTTC. Residues: CASRSTGSSYNEQFF. The chain has TRBV6-1 and TRBJ2-1; D perhaps matches TRBD1 (6 bases). Germline V CDR1 and CDR2: MNHNS, SASEGT. With 6 bases removed from V and 0 bases from J, the gap between germline ends came to 12 bases. The CDR3 has 15 amino acids.

The V gene is TRBV11-2, the J gene TRBJ2-1; D is uncertain. The germline gives CDR1 SGHAT, CDR2 FQNNGV. V lost 6 bases, J lost 6 bases, and 21 bases lay in between. This CDR3 has 16 residues. Here the CDR3 DNA reads TGTGCCAGCAGTCCGCACGGGTCTAGACTCCTCAATGAGCAGTTCTTC. Residues: CASSPHGSRLLNEQFF.

This rearrangement joins TRBV11-2 to TRBJ2-7; 10 positions agree with TRBD2. J lost 2 bases, V lost 1 base, and 2 bases had no gene match. Germline CDR1 SGHAT, CDR2 FQNNGV. The CDR3 has 15 amino acids. Here the CDR3 reads CASSLGTSGTYEQYF. The DNA of the CDR3 is TGTGCCAGCAGCTTAGGAACTAGCGGGACCTACGAGCAGTACTTC.

This clone was seen only once. J is TRBJ2-3 and V is TRBV27, with 8 positions matching TRBD1. The V gene end was trimmed by 4 bases and the J gene end by 6 bases; junction bases not matched to a gene: 6. The CDR3 is 14 amino acids. Germline V gene sequence: CDR1 MNHEY, CDR2 SMNVEV (reference sequence). The CDR3 reads CASSYRGEKDTQYF. The CDR3 DNA sequence: TGTGCCAGCAGTTACAGGGGGGAAAAGGATACGCAGTATTTT.

The chain couples TRBV4-2 to TRBJ2-1, with TRBD1 matching over 7 bases. V gave up 3 bases and J gave up 0 bases; unmatched junction bases: 2. This CDR3 is 15 amino acids long. Germline CDR1 is LGHNA and CDR2 is YNFKEQ. CDR3 sequence reads: CASSQGQSSYNEQFF. The CDR3 DNA sequence: TGTGCCAGCAGCCAGGGACAGAGCTCCTACAATGAGCAGTTCTTC.

This chain links TRBV10-2 with TRBJ1-2; no definite D call. CDR1 and CDR2 (germline): WSHSY, SAAADI. V gave up 3 bases and J gave up 4 bases, with 12 bases separating them. The CDR3 runs to 14 residues. The CDR3 is CASSDSGQTYGYTF. The CDR3 DNA is TGCGCCAGCAGTGATAGCGGGCAGACCTATGGCTACACCTTC.

The chain carries TRBV2 and TRBJ2-7; 10 nucleotides align to TRBD2. After removal of 8 bases from V and 4 bases from J, the junction contained 5 bases not matched to a gene. The germline gives CDR1 SNHLY, CDR2 FYNNEI. The CDR3 is 13 residues long. The CDR3 reads CASLAGAAYEQYF. CDR3 DNA sequence: TGTGCCAGCCTAGCGGGAGCAGCATACGAGCAGTACTTC.

This clone has more than one count but fewer than ten. The chain has TRBV6-5 and TRBJ1-2; D uncertain. V lost 6 bases to trimming and J lost 3 bases, with 14 bases between them. This CDR3 comprises 14 residues. The germline gives CDR1 MNHEY, CDR2 SVGAGI. CDR3 bases: TGTGCCAGCAGCCCTCTTAGGAGACACTATGGCTACACCTTC. Its protein product is CASSPLRRHYGYTF.

This clone showed up just once. The chain is built from TRBV5-4 and TRBJ2-2, with D maybe TRBD1 (8 bases). CDR1 is SGHNT and CDR2 is YYREEE in the germline V gene (reference sequence). The CDR3 extends over 18 amino acids. Trimming pared 7 bases from V and 4 bases from J, leaving 26 bases between. In nucleotides, the CDR3 is TGTGCCAGCGCGCGTCTTGGCGGGGGACAGGTTCTCACCGGGGAGCTGTTTTTT. It is translated as CASARLGGGQVLTGELFF.

This chain uses TRBV11-3 with TRBJ2-2; 8 positions agree with TRBD1. Germline assignment: CDR1 SGHNT and CDR2 YENEEA. CDR3 length: 16 amino acids. J was trimmed by 3 bases and V by 1 base; bases with no gene match: 4. CDR3 bases: TGTGCCAGCAGCTTAGGTCTGACAGGGGACACCGGGGAGCTGTTTTTT. It is translated as CASSLGLTGDTGELFF.

The rearrangement links TRBV27 to TRBJ2-6; 7 nucleotides align to TRBD2. V dropped 6 bases and J dropped 2; count of bases not matched to a gene: 4. The CDR3 loop spans 15 amino acids. CDR1 and CDR2 from the germline V gene are MNHEY and SMNVEV (reference sequence). The CDR3 is CASRRRGAGANVLTF. The CDR3 coding sequence is TGTGCCAGCAGAAGACGGGGGGCTGGGGCCAACGTCCTGACTTTC.

The genes are TRBV20-1 and TRBJ2-7; D remains unclear. The CDR3 length is 11 residues. V was pared by 3 bases and J by 2 bases, with 5 bases between. Germline V gene lookup returns CDR1 DFQATT and CDR2 SNEGSKA (reference sequence). The CDR3 DNA reads TGCAGTGCTAGGGGCCCCTACGAGCAGTACTTC. It specifies CSARGPYEQYF.

This chain joins TRBV6-1 and TRBJ2-1; TRBD2 matches 13 bases. The CDR3 runs to 14 residues. Germline lookup yields CDR1 MNHNS and CDR2 SASEGT. V lost 6 bases, J lost 4 bases, and 0 bases stayed unmatched. The CDR3 region has the DNA TGTGCCAGCAGGGGACTAGCGGGGTACAATGAGCAGTTCTTC. Protein sequence: CASRGLAGYNEQFF.

The chain recombines TRBV10-3 with TRBJ2-4; tentative D call: TRBD1 (5 bases). The CDR3 consists of 16 residues. V lost 3 bases to trimming and J lost 3 bases, with 15 bases between them. Germline CDR1 reads ENHRY; CDR2 reads SYGVKD. CDR3 in DNA: TGTGCCATCAGTGATTCCGATAGGGGTGGCAAAAACATTCAGTACTTC. It specifies CAISDSDRGGKNIQYF.

The rearrangement links TRBV29-1 to TRBJ2-7; possible D gene TRBD2, 5 bases. This CDR3 has 12 residues. V gave up 6 bases and J gave up 0 bases, with 9 bases separating them. Germline loops: CDR1 SQVTM, CDR2 ANQGSEA. The CDR3, as DNA: TGCAGCGTGGGAGAAAGCTCCTACGAGCAGTACTTC. It yields the protein CSVGESSYEQYF.

J is TRBJ1-5 and V is TRBV27; D unresolved. Germline CDR1 MNHEY, CDR2 SMNVEV (reference sequence). V lost 0 bases to trimming and J lost 9 bases, with 18 bases between them. This CDR3 has 16 amino acids. CDR3 region: CASSLSRLSPGVPQHF. CDR3 in DNA: TGTGCCAGCAGTTTATCACGACTCTCCCCGGGTGTGCCCCAGCATTTT.

This rearrangement joins TRBV5-1 to TRBJ2-2; 10 positions agree with TRBD2. The V gene end was trimmed by 4 bases and the J gene end by 3 bases; junction bases not matched to a gene: 6. From germline, CDR1 is SGHRS and CDR2 YFSETQ. This CDR3 is built from 16 residues. Written as DNA, the CDR3 is TGCGCCAGCAGCCCCACAGCGGGAGGGGACACCGGGGAGCTGTTTTTT. The encoded protein is CASSPTAGGDTGELFF.

V gene TRBV6-6 combines with J gene TRBJ2-7; 7 positions agree with TRBD1. This CDR3 contains 13 residues. With 6 bases clipped from V and 4 bases from J, the junction kept 6 bases outside the gene matches. The germline CDR1 and CDR2 sequences are MNHNY and SVGAGI (reference sequence). CDR3 bases: TGTGCCAGCAGCCCCGGGACAGTGTACGAGCAGTACTTC. It encodes CASSPGTVYEQYF.

The chain has TRBV28 and TRBJ1-5, with D tentatively TRBD1 (6 bases). The V end was cut by 5 bases, the J end by 5 bases, with 22 bases between. Germline V gene data show CDR1 as MDHEN and CDR2 as SYDVKM. The CDR3 consists of 17 residues. The CDR3 spells CASSPYRERAVYQPQHF. CDR3 DNA sequence: TGTGCCAGCAGTCCCTACAGGGAAAGGGCAGTTTATCAGCCCCAGCATTTT.

V usage is TRBV5-1 and J usage is TRBJ1-5, with D perhaps matching TRBD1 (6 bases). V dropped 0 bases and J dropped 0 bases, with 7 bases sitting between them. Per the germline V gene, CDR1 is SGHRS and CDR2 is YFSETQ. The CDR3 length is 15 residues. DNA of the CDR3: TGCGCCAGCAGCTTGGGGACAGCTAGCAATCAGCCCCAGCATTTT. Amino acid sequence: CASSLGTASNQPQHF.